These 4 T cell receptor beta chains share one sample of origin, sequenced in a study of cytomegalovirus exposure and HLA in healthy donors (dated by TCRdb to the late 2010s). Library generation was performed with the immunoSEQ multiplex PCR assay. What TCRdb holds here is the immuneACCESS table cut down to in-frame rearrangements. Part of the clones is not present; checked against another copy, under half of the missing clones reflect an unresolved V gene, and the others are unexplained. The sample contains under 150,000 clones, 91% of them found a single time. Together, the top ten hold 0.69% of the sample. Material: PBMCs. The receptors derive from a man aged 18 to 29 in good health and CMV-seronegative.

The gene calls are TRBV5-1 and TRBJ2-3, with D uncertain. The V and J ends lost 0 bases and 0 bases respectively, with 14 bases between them. Germline V gene sequence: CDR1 SGHRS, CDR2 YFSETQ. The CDR3 has 17 residues. Here the CDR3 DNA reads TGCGCCAGCAGCTTGGCAGTCCGTACACCTAGCACAGATACGCAGTATTTT. Its protein is CASSLAVRTPSTDTQYF.

This clone was observed a single time. The V gene is TRBV7-8, the J gene TRBJ2-1; the D gene is possibly TRBD2 (5 bases). The V gene lost 5 bases and the J gene lost 2 bases, with 10 bases spanning the gap. Per the germline V gene, CDR1 is SGHVS and CDR2 is FQNEAQ. CDR3 length equals 14 residues. This CDR3 reads CASSPKRPYNEQFF. CDR3 bases: TGTGCCAGCAGCCCGAAGCGGCCCTACAATGAGCAGTTCTTC.

This chain links TRBV12-2 with TRBJ1-1. TRBV12-2 is annotated as a pseudogene. The CDR3 spans 17 residues. The CDR3 sequence is CASRLRDVGDRNTEAFF. The CDR3 DNA reads TGTGCAAGTCGCTTACGGGATGTCGGGGATCGGAACACTGAAGCTTTCTTT.

The genes are TRBV28 and TRBJ1-5; no definite D call. Between the trimmed V and J ends, which lost 5 bases and 0 bases, there was a span of 11 bases. Germline assignment: CDR1 MDHEN and CDR2 SYDVKM. CDR3 length equals 15 residues. CDR3 in amino acids: CASSDNPISNQPQHF. CDR3 coding DNA: TGTGCCAGCAGTGACAATCCGATTAGCAATCAGCCCCAGCATTTT.